This is a list of T cell receptor beta chains from one sample in a study of PD-L1 blockade in urothelial cancer. Assay: immunoSEQ multiplex PCR; the TCRdb copy retains only in-frame clones and omits some. Found here are roughly 1,800 clones, about 33% of them singletons; the top ten hold about a third. Sample: tumor tissue, taken before atezolizumab (anti-PD-L1) treatment. The receptors stem from a man aged 60-69 years with urothelial cancer. CDR3s include the opening cysteine and the closing phenylalanine or tryptophan. Fields, in order: D gene, V gene, J gene, clone size, CDR3 protein, CDR3 DNA. A D gene is named only where the DNA matches it firmly. Not every row has a clone size; where given, it reads once, few, many or a size class.

.	TRBV11-3	TRBJ2-3	medium-sized	CASSLDGTSTDTQYF	TGTGCCAGCAGCTTGGACGGCACTAGCACAGATACGCAGTATTTT
.	TRBV23-1	TRBJ2-6	.	CASSQSWFPGANVLTF	TGCGCCAGCAGTCAATCTTGGTTCCCTGGGGCCAACGTCCTGACTTTC
.	TRBV30	TRBJ1-4	.	CVLTEGNGEGGKLFF	TGTGTCCTTACAGAGGGGAACGGCGAAGGAGGCAAACTGTTTTTT
TRBD1	TRBV29-1	TRBJ2-7	.	CSVRDRVWEQYF	TGCAGCGTTCGGGACAGGGTCTGGGAGCAGTACTTC
.	TRBV11-3	TRBJ2-2	medium-sized	CASSPQGGTGELFF	TGTGCCAGCAGCCCTCAGGGGGGCACCGGGGAGCTGTTTTTT
TRBD2	TRBV18	TRBJ2-1	once	CASSPRAGTSRGGDEQFF	TGTGCCAGCTCACCCCGCGCCGGGACTAGCAGGGGAGGGGATGAGCAGTTCTTC
.	TRBV30	TRBJ1-6	few	CAWMMDASSYNSPLHF	TGTGCCTGGATGATGGATGCCAGCTCCTATAATTCACCCCTCCACTTT
.	TRBV19	TRBJ1-5	.	CASSTARQNQPQHF	TGTGCCAGTAGTACGGCCCGACAGAATCAGCCCCAGCATTTT
TRBD1	TRBV28	TRBJ2-6	.	CASSSPGQSGANVLTF	TGTGCCAGCAGTTCCCCGGGACAGTCCGGGGCCAACGTCCTGACTTTC
.	TRBV9	TRBJ2-2	.	CASRQTENTGELFF	TGTGCCAGCAGACAGACAGAGAACACCGGGGAGCTGTTTTTT
TRBD1	TRBV19	TRBJ2-7	.	CASSIVPRTGAYEQYF	TGTGCCAGTAGTATAGTCCCTAGGACAGGGGCCTACGAGCAGTACTTC
.	TRBV11-3	TRBJ2-5	few	CASSLELGPTDETQYF	TGTGCCAGCAGCTTAGAGTTGGGACCGACAGATGAGACCCAGTACTTC
.	TRBV18	TRBJ1-5	.	CASSPQSNQPQHF	TGTGCCAGCTCACCACAGAGCAATCAGCCCCAGCATTTT
.	TRBV6-8	TRBJ1-1	few	CAIGGRLNTEAFF	TGTGCCATCGGCGGACGGTTGAACACTGAAGCTTTCTTT
.	TRBV28	TRBJ1-3	.	CAVAKGGSGNTIYF	TGTGCCGTAGCTAAAGGGGGAAGTGGAAACACCATATATTTT
.	TRBV2	TRBJ2-7	.	CASSLSGYEQYF	TGTGCCAGCAGCCTGAGCGGTTACGAGCAGTACTTC
.	TRBV19	TRBJ2-5	.	CASSIPRVLETQYF	TGTGCCAGTAGTATACCCAGGGTTTTGGAGACCCAGTACTTC
TRBD1	TRBV11-3	TRBJ2-1	many	CASSRDRGPYNEQFF	TGTGCCAGCAGCCGGGACAGGGGACCTTACAATGAGCAGTTCTTC
.	TRBV19	TRBJ1-5	.	CASEIRDDQPQHF	TGTGCCAGCGAAATCAGGGACGATCAGCCCCAGCATTTT
TRBD2	TRBV28	TRBJ2-3	.	CASSLWAGELPDTQYF	TGTGCCAGCAGTTTATGGGCGGGGGAATTGCCAGATACGCAGTATTTT
.	TRBV14	TRBJ1-5	once	CASSQVPQSNQPQHF	TGTGCCAGCAGCCAAGTTCCTCAAAGCAATCAGCCCCAGCATTTT
.	TRBV6-8	TRBJ2-2	.	CASSYGGGIGELFF	TGTGCCAGCAGTTACGGAGGGGGTATCGGGGAGCTGTTTTTT
TRBD1	TRBV5-1	TRBJ1-4	.	CASSLMGQGNEKLFF	TGCGCCAGCAGCCTTATGGGACAGGGTAATGAAAAACTGTTTTTT
.	TRBV28	TRBJ2-2	.	CASSWGAGELFF	TGTGCCAGCAGTTGGGGTGCCGGGGAGCTGTTTTTT
.	TRBV10-1	TRBJ2-3	.	CASSAGTNTQYF	TGCGCCAGCAGTGCGGGAACTAATACGCAGTATTTT
.	TRBV9	TRBJ2-2	.	CASSLSGFTGELFF	TGCGCCAGCAGCCTGTCGGGGTTCACCGGGGAGCTGTTTTTT
.	TRBV12-5	TRBJ2-7	.	CASGLVRGYEQYF	TGTGCTAGTGGTTTGGTACGGGGCTACGAGCAGTACTTC
.	TRBV6-1	TRBJ1-5	many	CASSEAGGNQPQHF	TGTGCCAGCAGTGAAGCTGGGGGGAATCAGCCCCAGCATTTT
.	TRBV1	TRBJ1-2	many	CASSQGTGIRGYGYTF	TGCGCCAGCAGCCAAGGGACGGGGATACGGGGATATGGCTACACCTTC
TRBD1	TRBV19	TRBJ2-7	few	CASSIAGQEAYEQYF	TGTGCCAGTAGTATAGCGGGACAGGAAGCCTACGAGCAGTACTTC
.	TRBV28	TRBJ2-7	few	CASNAPGSYEQYF	TGTGCCAGCAATGCTCCCGGCTCCTACGAGCAGTACTTC
.	TRBV19	TRBJ1-5	.	CASSIGNQPQHF	TGTGCCAGTAGTATTGGAAATCAGCCCCAGCATTTT
TRBD1	TRBV19	TRBJ2-1	.	CASRTTGAHNEQFF	TGTGCCAGTAGGACCACAGGGGCTCACAATGAGCAGTTCTTC
TRBD1	TRBV5-1	TRBJ2-7	.	CASSSGTGIRVQYF	TGCGCCAGCAGCTCCGGGACAGGAATTCGAGTGCAGTACTTC
TRBD1	TRBV6-4	TRBJ1-2	few	CASSSRRTGAHGYTF	TGTGCCAGCAGTTCAAGAAGGACAGGGGCCCATGGCTACACCTTC
.	TRBV12-5	TRBJ1-3	few	CASNLNSGNTIYF	TGTGCCAGCAACCTCAACTCTGGAAACACCATATATTTT
.	TRBV30	TRBJ1-6	few	CAWSVPGSVTPSHF	TGTGCCTGGAGTGTACCGGGCTCTGTTACCCCCAGCCACTTT
.	TRBV15	TRBJ1-6	.	CATSRDRGLWNSPLHF	TGTGCCACCAGCAGAGATCGGGGGTTATGGAATTCACCCCTCCACTTT
TRBD2	TRBV9	TRBJ2-1	.	CASSVALLAGGRHLHEQFF	TGTGCCAGCAGCGTAGCCCTACTAGCGGGGGGGCGACATTTACATGAGCAGTTCTTC
.	TRBV9	TRBJ1-5	few	CASSPGDYNQPQHF	TGTGCCAGCAGCCCCGGGGACTATAATCAGCCCCAGCATTTT
TRBD1	TRBV29-1	TRBJ1-2	.	CSVPRTGSNYGYTF	TGCAGCGTTCCCCGGACAGGTAGTAACTATGGCTACACCTTC
.	TRBV14	TRBJ1-2	.	CASSQGSGYGYTF	TGTGCCAGCAGCCAAGGATCGGGTTATGGCTACACCTTC
TRBD2	TRBV18	TRBJ2-2	.	CASSALRSGGNANTGELFF	TGTGCCAGCTCAGCCCTAAGGAGCGGGGGGAACGCGAACACCGGGGAGCTGTTTTTT
TRBD1	TRBV9	TRBJ2-7	medium-sized	CASSPWTGLDEQYF	TGTGCCAGCAGCCCATGGACAGGGTTAGACGAGCAGTACTTC
.	TRBV19	TRBJ2-7	.	CASSLRQRSYEQYF	TGTGCCAGTTCATTGAGACAGCGCTCCTACGAGCAGTACTTC
.	TRBV2	TRBJ1-4	.	CASRTSGEKLFF	TGTGCCAGCAGAACCAGTGGTGAAAAACTGTTTTTT
TRBD1	TRBV28	TRBJ1-2	.	CASTLRGRGRPGYTF	TGTGCCAGCACCTTAAGGGGCAGGGGGAGGCCTGGCTACACCTTC
TRBD1	TRBV19	TRBJ2-6	.	CASSPKGTGATSGANVLTF	TGTGCCAGTAGTCCAAAGGGGACAGGGGCTACCTCTGGGGCCAACGTCCTGACTTTC
.	TRBV23-1	TRBJ2-7	few	CASSQNPPGRPWGEQYF	TGCGCCAGCAGCCAAAACCCCCCGGGACGGCCCTGGGGTGAGCAGTACTTC
TRBD1	TRBV10-2	TRBJ2-3	few	CASSDYRGRTDTQYF	TGCGCCAGCAGTGATTACAGGGGGCGCACAGATACGCAGTATTTT
.	TRBV30	TRBJ1-3	few	CAWSGTISGNTIYF	TGTGCCTGGAGTGGGACGATCTCTGGAAACACCATATATTTT
.	TRBV15	TRBJ1-2	.	CATSRDRVSYGYTF	TGTGCCACCAGCAGAGATCGCGTCAGCTATGGTTACACCTTC
.	TRBV9	TRBJ2-2	few	CASSVADTGELFF	TGTGCCAGCAGCGTAGCCGACACCGGGGAGCTGTTTTTT
TRBD1	TRBV18	TRBJ2-7	once	CASSPGTGDPYEQYF	TGTGCCAGCTCTCCCGGGACAGGGGATCCCTACGAGCAGTACTTC
TRBD2	TRBV30	TRBJ2-3	.	CAWSRGEGRTDTQYF	TGTGCCTGGAGTAGAGGGGAGGGACGCACAGATACGCAGTATTTT
TRBD2	TRBV11-3	TRBJ2-1	few	CASSLTASGGFHEQFF	TGTGCCAGCAGCTTAACGGCTAGCGGGGGTTTTCATGAGCAGTTCTTC
.	TRBV28	TRBJ1-1	.	CASSLPKWAEAFF	TGTGCCAGCAGTTTACCTAAATGGGCTGAAGCTTTCTTT
TRBD1	TRBV7-6	TRBJ2-7	few	CASSLSGTGGLYEQYF	TGTGCCAGCAGCCTCTCCGGGACAGGGGGTTTGTACGAGCAGTACTTC
TRBD1	TRBV5-1	TRBJ2-1	.	CASSTDRVSYNEQFF	TGCGCCAGCAGCACGGACAGGGTCTCCTACAATGAGCAGTTCTTC
.	TRBV18	TRBJ2-1	.	CASSPAGYSYNEQFF	TGTGCCAGCTCACCGGCGGGGTACTCCTACAATGAGCAGTTCTTC